This TCR beta chain was retrieved from a study of blood T cell repertoires in COVID-19. About the research overall: Samples representing acute and convalescent COVID-19 were sourced from the United States, Italy and Spain. T cells, B-cell-depleted T cells, or PBMCs provided the cDNA or gDNA that served as material.

In the original analysis: How many nucleated cells were present was estimated from reference gene primer amplification. Profiling relied on immunoSEQ multiplex PCR, and the TCRdb table lists in-frame clones only, not all of them. D and trimming were read from the DNA, whereas the V and J calls and clone size are those reported in that table. The table has tens of thousands of clones, 91% seen once; the top ten hold approximately 2.2%. A single count supports this clone. Germline V gene data show CDR1 as MDHEN and CDR2 as SYDVKM. This CDR3 has 14 amino acids. The V and J ends lost 5 bases and 5 bases respectively, with 15 bases between them.

The TCR comes from a human donor with active COVID-19. The donor label of this sample is uncertain. The sequencing input was peripheral blood. The rearrangement uses TRBV28 and TRBJ1-1; D unresolved. The CDR3 nucleotides read TGTGCCAGCAGTCCCTCCCGGGGAGTGACTGAAGCTTTCTTT. Its protein is CASSPSRGVTEAFF.